This entry concerns a single T cell receptor beta chain. Treatment here: roughly 18 received Ad26.COV2.S at low or high dose, single or two shots; roughly 5 received placebo; per-sample allocation not given. Sampling took place 63 days after the first vaccine or placebo injection. Profiled with immunoSEQ multiplex PCR; TCRdb holds only in-frame clones, not every one. Here the sample spans around 370,000 clones, roughly 84% being singletons. The entry originates in a study of Ad26.COV2.S vaccination and SARS-CoV-2 variants. Trimming removed 3 bases at V and 6 bases at J, with 10 bases between. The CDR3 length is 12 residues. The V gene's germline CDR1 is SGDLS and CDR2 YYNGEE.

The V and J genes are TRBV9 and TRBJ2-7; a weak D match, TRBD1 (6 bases). This clonotype originated in a person between 18 and 59 years old who received the Ad26.COV2.S COVID-19 vaccine or a placebo. Specimen: peripheral blood, collected in a trial of Ad26.COV2.S vaccine versus placebo. CDR3 sequence reads: CASSGDTFEQYF. The CDR3 DNA reads as TGTGCCAGCAGCGGGGACACGTTCGAGCAGTACTTC.